This T cell receptor (beta chain) was recovered during a study of T-cell memory formation after mild COVID-19. About the study: Clusters were largely donor specific. Notes on the study in general: Clones that contracted from day 15 to 85 were balanced CD4/CD8, while later expanders leaned CD4+. Pre-infection memory showed some responding clones, and this suggested that cross-reactive memory joined. Largely, contracting CD4+ clones fell within CM and EM, and contracting CD8+ clones within EMRA.

TCRdb re-analysed the 5' RACE reads in MiXCR, keeping a single row per CDR3 protein. Of 250,000 to 300,000 distinct CDR3 sequences in the sample, around 15% were seen once. This CDR3 is 15 amino acids long. V was trimmed by 0 bases and J by 1 base, leaving 10 bases between them. The germline CDR1 and CDR2 sequences are LGHNA and YSLEER. Remarks on this clonotype: Its antigen is unknown.

The source is a man younger than 30 who had mild COVID-19 (a few samples of this study predate the infection). Cell type and time point are not known. The specimen was PBMCs or a T cell subset sorted from them (not recorded which). V gene TRBV4-3 combines with J gene TRBJ2-7, with D possibly matching TRBD1 (6 bases). The DNA for the CDR3 is TGCGCCAGCAGCCAAGACTGGACAGCGTCCTACGAGCAGTACTTC. Protein: CASSQDWTASYEQYF.